These T cell receptor beta chains were read from a single sample in a study of blood T cell repertoires in COVID-19. Assay: immunoSEQ multiplex PCR; the TCRdb copy retains only in-frame clones and omits some. Of 120,000 or so clones listed, about 85% were seen once; the top ten hold roughly 3.9%. Sample: peripheral blood. These receptors were obtained from a man aged 60 to 75 with acute or convalescent COVID-19. The CDR3 runs from the conserved cysteine through the conserved F or W. The D gene is left open where the match is weak. Some rows mark clone size as missing; the rest say once, few, many or name a class of expanded clone.

clone size,D gene,J gene,V gene,CDR3 DNA,CDR3 protein
-,-,TRBJ1-6,TRBV5-4,TGTGCCAGCACCCAGGGGAGCTCCTATAATTCACCCCTCCACTTT,CASTQGSSYNSPLHF
-,-,TRBJ1-6,TRBV10-2,TGCGCCAGCAGTGAGCCGGATTCACCCCTCCACTTT,CASSEPDSPLHF
-,TRBD2,TRBJ2-7,TRBV7-2,TGTGCCAGCAGCACTACTAGCGGGAGGGCCGCCTACGAGCAGTACTTC,CASSTTSGRAAYEQYF
-,-,TRBJ2-3,TRBV5-6,TGTGCCAGCAGCTCTACAGGACGCACAACCCCCACAGATACGCAGTATTTT,CASSSTGRTTPTDTQYF
-,-,TRBJ2-7,TRBV28,TGTGCCAGCAGTTTAGCAGTCTACGAGCAGTACTTC,CASSLAVYEQYF
-,TRBD2,TRBJ2-1,TRBV5-6,TGTGCCAGCAGCGGCGGGACTAGCTCCTACAATGAGCAGTTCTTC,CASSGGTSSYNEQFF
once,-,TRBJ2-5,TRBV12-3/TRBV12-4,TGTGCCAGCAGCACTGGAGAGACCCAGTACTTC,CASSTGETQYF
-,-,TRBJ1-1,TRBV28,TGTGCCAGCAGTTTACAAGGGAGGACTGAAGCTTTCTTT,CASSLQGRTEAFF
-,-,TRBJ2-1,TRBV6-1,TGTGCCAGCAGTGAGAGGGAAGCAGCGGAGCAGTTCTTC,CASSEREAAEQFF
-,-,TRBJ2-3,TRBV3-1/TRBV3-2,TGTGCCAGCAGCCCAAACAGGCCGGAGACAGATACGCAGTATTTT,CASSPNRPETDTQYF
-,TRBD1,TRBJ1-3,TRBV6-5,TGTGCCAGCAGTCCTACAGGGGGCGCGAGAAACACCATATATTTT,CASSPTGGARNTIYF
-,-,TRBJ2-2,TRBV29-1,TGCAGCGTGGGCCCCTTGGGGAGCGCCAACACCGGGGAGCTGTTTTTT,CSVGPLGSANTGELFF
-,TRBD1,TRBJ2-7,TRBV29-1,TGCAGCGCTGCAGGGCAGGGGGAACCCTGGGAGCAGTACTTC,CSAAGQGEPWEQYF
-,-,TRBJ1-1,TRBV6-4,TGTGCCAGCAGTGAGAGGAGCACTGAAGCTTTCTTT,CASSERSTEAFF
-,TRBD1,TRBJ2-7,TRBV28,TGTGCCAGCGTTACCGGGACAGCCTACGAGCAGTACTTC,CASVTGTAYEQYF
once,TRBD1,TRBJ1-5,TRBV18,TGTGCCAGCTCCCCCTCCACAGGGGGAGTCGAACAGCCCCAGCATTTT,CASSPSTGGVEQPQHF
-,-,TRBJ1-2,TRBV28,TGTGCCAGCAGTTTTTTTTCGGGGAGGGATGGCTACACCTTC,CASSFFSGRDGYTF
-,-,TRBJ2-3,TRBV27,TGTGCCAGCAGTTTAGCGGTACCCACAGATACGCAGTATTTT,CASSLAVPTDTQYF
-,-,TRBJ1-5,TRBV11-2,TGTGCCAGCAGCTTAGCGGTGTGGCAGCCCCAGCATTTT,CASSLAVWQPQHF
-,TRBD1,TRBJ2-3,TRBV5-8,TGTGCCAGCAGCTTGGGACAGGGGGCGCGAAATACGCAGTATTTT,CASSLGQGARNTQYF
-,TRBD2,TRBJ2-2,TRBV19,TGTGCCAGTAGTGCCGGACTAGCGGGAGGGCCGGACGGGGAGCTGTTTTTT,CASSAGLAGGPDGELFF
-,TRBD1,TRBJ1-2,TRBV6-5,TGTGCCAGCAGTTACCCACGGGACAGCGGCTATGGCTACACCTTC,CASSYPRDSGYGYTF
-,TRBD1,TRBJ2-5,TRBV7-9,TGTGCCAGCAGCTTATTCGGACAGGGGGAAGGGCAAGAGACCCAGTACTTC,CASSLFGQGEGQETQYF
-,TRBD2,TRBJ2-7,TRBV7-2,TGTGCCAGCAGCCCGAGACTAGCGGGAGAAAACGAGCAGTACTTC,CASSPRLAGENEQYF
-,-,TRBJ2-5,TRBV18,TGTGCCAGTTCACCGGAGGGTAACCAAGAGACCCAGTACTTC,CASSPEGNQETQYF
-,-,TRBJ2-7,TRBV28,TGTGCCAGCAGTCCGACAGTCTACGAGCAGTACTTC,CASSPTVYEQYF
few,-,TRBJ1-1,TRBV4-3,TGCGCCAGCAGCCAATTGATAGAAGCAGGGGAAGCTTTCTTT,CASSQLIEAGEAFF
-,-,TRBJ1-5,TRBV4-3,TGCGCCAGCAGCCAAGGAGTTTATAGCAATCAGCCCCAGCATTTT,CASSQGVYSNQPQHF
-,-,TRBJ2-1,TRBV29-1,TGCAGCGTTGAAGGGGGGGTCTCCTACAATGAGCAGTTCTTC,CSVEGGVSYNEQFF
-,-,TRBJ1-5,TRBV10-2,TGCGCCAGCGGGACACGTGGCAATCAGCCCCAGCATTTT,CASGTRGNQPQHF
few,-,TRBJ1-4,TRBV28,TGTGCCAGCAGTCCCCCTGAGGGCGGTAGAAATGAAAAACTGTTTTTT,CASSPPEGGRNEKLFF
-,-,TRBJ2-7,TRBV15,TGTGCCACCAGCAGAGATTTGGCGGGGGTAAGACAGGTTTCCTACGAGCAGTACTTC,CATSRDLAGVRQVSYEQYF
-,-,TRBJ2-2,TRBV11-1,TGTGCCAGCAGCTATAGCGGGAACACCGGGGAGCTGTTTTTT,CASSYSGNTGELFF
-,-,TRBJ2-5,TRBV7-9,TGTGCCAGCAGCCCTGCCCGAGAAGAGACCCAGTACTTC,CASSPAREETQYF
-,TRBD1,TRBJ2-1,TRBV3-1/TRBV3-2,TGTGCCAGCAGCCAAGATGGGGGACAGGGCAATGAGCAGTTCTTC,CASSQDGGQGNEQFF
once,-,TRBJ1-1,TRBV15,TGTGCCACCAGCAGAGATGGGGAGGGGACTGAAGCTTTCTTT,CATSRDGEGTEAFF
-,-,TRBJ2-2,TRBV19,TGTGCCAGTAGTGAAAGAACGGGCGGGGAGCTGTTTTTT,CASSERTGGELFF
few,TRBD2,TRBJ2-2,TRBV2,TGTGCCAGCAGCGTGTCGGGGGGAGGGAACACCGGGGAGCTGTTTTTT,CASSVSGGGNTGELFF
-,TRBD1,TRBJ2-5,TRBV28,TGTGCCAGCATCCACAGGGGGGCTCGAGAGACCCAGTACTTC,CASIHRGARETQYF
-,-,TRBJ2-2,TRBV5-4,TGTGCCAGCAGCTTGAAACAGGCGAACACCGGGGAGCTGTTTTTT,CASSLKQANTGELFF
-,TRBD2,TRBJ2-2,TRBV19,TGTGCCAGTAGGGGTCAAATGCGGGAGAATTCCCGGGAGCTGTTTTTT,CASRGQMRENSRELFF
-,-,TRBJ1-1,TRBV5-1,TGCGCCAGCGTGGGCGACCTGAACACTGAAGCTTTCTTT,CASVGDLNTEAFF
-,-,TRBJ2-5,TRBV5-6,TGTGCCAGCAGCTTCGCGGGGGCGCCTGGACAAGAGACCCAGTACTTC,CASSFAGAPGQETQYF
-,-,TRBJ1-4,TRBV6-5,TGTGCCAGCAGTCCGAGGGCGGGACTTAATGAAAAACTGTTTTTT,CASSPRAGLNEKLFF
-,-,TRBJ2-2,TRBV15,TGTGCCACCAGCAGAGATCAAGGCAGGGGCGCACCCCCCGCCGGGGAGCTGTTTTTT,CATSRDQGRGAPPAGELFF
-,TRBD2,TRBJ2-1,TRBV5-8,TGTGCCAGCAGCTCCCGGAGCGGGAGCTCCTACAATGAGCAGTTCTTC,CASSSRSGSSYNEQFF